These T cell receptor beta chains were read from a single sample in a study of T cell responses to AZD1222 COVID-19 vaccine. The method was immunoSEQ multiplex PCR; TCRdb's version includes in-frame clones alone and lacks a portion of them. Of 180,000 or so clones detected, approximately 91% appear once; the ten largest clones hold under 2%. The specimen comprised peripheral blood, sampled 28 days after the second AZD1222 dose. These receptors all stem from an adult who received the AZD1222 COVID-19 vaccine. CDR3s include the opening cysteine and the closing phenylalanine or tryptophan. The order of the fields is J gene, V gene, D gene, clone size, CDR3 DNA, CDR3 protein. A D gene is named only where the DNA matches it firmly. The listing skips clone size in some rows; elsewhere it reads once, few, many or a size class.

TRBJ1-6	TRBV15	.	.	TGTGCCACCAGCAGAGATTTCGCGGATTCACCCCTCCACTTT	CATSRDFADSPLHF
TRBJ2-1	TRBV7-9	.	once	TGTGCCAGCAGTTTTTCCCGACTGAGCTCCTACAATGAGCAGTTCTTC	CASSFSRLSSYNEQFF
TRBJ2-7	TRBV11-2	TRBD1	.	TGTGCCAGCAGCGCCCTAGGGAGGACAGGGACCTACGAGCAGTACTTC	CASSALGRTGTYEQYF
TRBJ1-5	TRBV2	.	.	TGTGCCGGAGGGAGGGACAACAATCAGCCCCAGCATTTT	CAGGRDNNQPQHF
TRBJ1-1	TRBV19	.	few	TGTGCCAGTAGCCGGACCCCGCCCACTGAAGCTTTCTTT	CASSRTPPTEAFF
TRBJ1-2	TRBV7-6	.	.	TGTGCCAGCAGCCTAGCCCTTGCTTTGACCTTC	CASSLALALTF
TRBJ2-2	TRBV14	TRBD2	.	TGTGCCAGCAGCATAACGGGAGGCGGGGAGCTGTTTTTT	CASSITGGGELFF
TRBJ2-1	TRBV27	.	.	TGTGCCAGCAGTTCCCCGAAAGGTTCCTACAATGAGCAGTTCTTC	CASSSPKGSYNEQFF
TRBJ2-5	TRBV7-8	.	.	TGTGCCAGCAACCTCGACATACAAGAGACCCAGTACTTC	CASNLDIQETQYF
TRBJ1-2	TRBV11-1	TRBD1	.	TGTGCCAGCAGCAGCCTCGACAGGGTGGATGGCTACACCTTC	CASSSLDRVDGYTF
TRBJ2-3	TRBV30	TRBD2	.	TGTGCCTGGAGACTAGCGGGAGCGGCAGATACGCAGTATTTT	CAWRLAGAADTQYF
TRBJ1-1	TRBV6-1	.	.	TGTGCCAGCAGTGAAGAAGCCATAGGGAACACTGAAGCTTTCTTT	CASSEEAIGNTEAFF
TRBJ2-5	TRBV9	.	.	TGTGCCAGCAGCTATAGGGAAGAGACCCAGTACTTC	CASSYREETQYF
TRBJ1-2	TRBV4-2	.	.	TGTGCCAGCAGCCAAGATCGGGGGCGAGCTAACTATGGCTACACCTTC	CASSQDRGRANYGYTF
TRBJ1-1	TRBV20-1	.	.	TGCAGTGCTAGTTCCGGGAGTCACACTGAAGCTTTCTTT	CSASSGSHTEAFF
TRBJ1-2	TRBV9	.	.	TGTGCCAGCAGCGTAGGGGACGGAAACTATGGCTACACCTTC	CASSVGDGNYGYTF
TRBJ2-4	TRBV5-1	TRBD2	.	TGCGCCAGCAGCTTAAGGACTAGCGGGGGGGCCTTAGCCAAAAACATTCAGTACTTC	CASSLRTSGGALAKNIQYF
TRBJ1-5	TRBV2	TRBD1	.	TGTGCCAGCAGTGAAGTAAGCAGGGGGAGGCAGCCCCAGCATTTT	CASSEVSRGRQPQHF
TRBJ1-2	TRBV19	.	.	TGTGCCAGTAGTATGACAACTAACCTCGCGGGCTACACCTTC	CASSMTTNLAGYTF
TRBJ2-6	TRBV30	.	.	TGTGCCTGGAGTGAGGGAAATGGGGCCAACGTCCTGACTTTC	CAWSEGNGANVLTF
TRBJ2-7	TRBV14	TRBD2	.	TGTGCCAGCAGCCCTCGCTACTTAGCGGGGGAGAAGCAGTACTTC	CASSPRYLAGEKQYF
TRBJ2-7	TRBV9	TRBD1	.	TGTGCCAGCAGCGTAGCGACAGGGGGAACCTACGAGCAGTACTTC	CASSVATGGTYEQYF
TRBJ1-1	TRBV16	.	.	TGTGCCAGCAGCCAATACGGTAAGAACACTGAAGCTTTCTTT	CASSQYGKNTEAFF
TRBJ2-3	TRBV4-3	.	.	TGCGCCAGCAGCCAAGATTCGTTTTCAGGCACAGATACGCAGTATTTT	CASSQDSFSGTDTQYF
TRBJ2-7	TRBV27	.	.	TGTGCCAGCAGACCCGACAGTTTCACATCCTACGAGCAGTACTTC	CASRPDSFTSYEQYF
TRBJ1-2	TRBV4-3	.	once	TGCGCCAGCAGCCAAGAACAGTTGAACTATGGCTACACCTTC	CASSQEQLNYGYTF
TRBJ1-5	TRBV19	.	.	TGTGCCAGTAGCCCTCGCATCAGCGGCAATCAGCCCCAGCATTTT	CASSPRISGNQPQHF
TRBJ2-7	TRBV27	.	.	TGTGCCAGCAGTTTTTCGGGGCAGAACGGCGAGCAGTACTTC	CASSFSGQNGEQYF
TRBJ1-5	TRBV5-6	.	.	TGTGCCAGCAGTGCCAGGTACAATCAGCCCCAGCATTTT	CASSARYNQPQHF
TRBJ2-3	TRBV30	.	.	TGTGCCTGGAGTGTCCAGGCCTCGGACACAGATACGCAGTATTTT	CAWSVQASDTDTQYF
TRBJ2-3	TRBV7-8	TRBD2	.	TGTGCCAGCAGCTTAGGTCGGACTAGCGGGAGGGCATTGGCAGATACGCAGTATTTT	CASSLGRTSGRALADTQYF
TRBJ2-1	TRBV6-5	TRBD1	.	TGTGCCAGCAGCCTCGACAGGGGCGAACACAATGAGCAGTTCTTC	CASSLDRGEHNEQFF
TRBJ1-4	TRBV19	.	once	TGTGCCAGTACCCCGCGGGCGAGACTGGAGGGTGAAAAACTGTTTTTT	CASTPRARLEGEKLFF
TRBJ2-1	TRBV9	.	.	TGTGCCAGCAGCGTAACGGTTTCGGTTAACAATGAGCAGTTCTTC	CASSVTVSVNNEQFF
TRBJ1-2	TRBV5-1	TRBD1	.	TGCGCCAGCAGCCCAATGACAGGGGGCTATGGCTACACCTTC	CASSPMTGGYGYTF
TRBJ2-1	TRBV4-1	TRBD2	.	TGCGCCAGCAGCCAAGATCTAGCCGCTAGCGGGGTCGCCTACAATGAGCAGTTCTTC	CASSQDLAASGVAYNEQFF
TRBJ1-5	TRBV27	.	once	TGTGCCAGCAGTTTAAGGGTCGGGAATCAGCCCCAGCATTTT	CASSLRVGNQPQHF
TRBJ2-3	TRBV7-8	.	.	TGTGCCAGCAGCTTAGGTGGGTTTTCGGGCACAGATACGCAGTATTTT	CASSLGGFSGTDTQYF
TRBJ2-3	TRBV7-2	.	.	TGTGCCAGCAGCGGGGGCCGCACAGATACGCAGTATTTT	CASSGGRTDTQYF
TRBJ2-6	TRBV6-2/TRBV6-3	.	.	TGTGCCAGCAGTTACTCTTCGGGCAGGGCACGCTCTGGGGCCAACGTCCTGACTTTC	CASSYSSGRARSGANVLTF
TRBJ1-1	TRBV4-1	TRBD1	once	TGCGCCAGCAGCCAAGAGAGGACAGGAGAAGCTTTCTTT	CASSQERTGEAFF
TRBJ1-6	TRBV7-9	TRBD1	once	TGTGCCAGCAGCTTAAGGGGGCCACCCCTCCACTTT	CASSLRGPPLHF
TRBJ2-7	TRBV19	.	.	TGTGCCAGTAGTATGGGGGTGGACTCCTACGAGCAGTACTTC	CASSMGVDSYEQYF
TRBJ1-2	TRBV4-2	.	.	TGTGCCAGCAGCCAAGGGCCAGCCCCTGAAGGCTACACCTTC	CASSQGPAPEGYTF
TRBJ1-2	TRBV4-1	TRBD1	.	TGCGCCAGCAGCCCCGGGACAGGAATAACCTATGGCTACACCTTC	CASSPGTGITYGYTF
TRBJ2-3	TRBV11-3	TRBD2	.	TGTGCCAGCAGCTTCGTCTCTAGCGGGAGGACAGATACGCAGTATTTT	CASSFVSSGRTDTQYF
TRBJ1-1	TRBV5-4	.	.	TGTGCCAGCAGCTTGGGGGGTTCCTACCTAAACTTT	CASSLGGSYLNF